The 6 T cell receptor beta chains below were found in one sample sequenced in a study of memory CD4+ T cells and cytomegalovirus serostatus. The sort gate was single viable CD3+CD4+CD8-CD45RO+ cells for memory CD4+ T cells. The protocol was immunoSEQ multiplex PCR, while the TCRdb copy is restricted to in-frame clones and leaves out a portion. The profile shows some 50,000 clones, roughly 80% of them singletons. Sequenced: memory CD4+ T cells from blood. The receptors derive from an adult in good health and CMV-seronegative.

CDR3 amino acids: CASSFHDSTNYEQYF. Written as DNA, the CDR3 is TGTGCCAGCAGCTTCCACGACAGTACCAACTACGAGCAGTACTTC. This chain links TRBV5-5 with TRBJ2-7, with TRBD1 as a possible D gene (5 bases). The V end was cut by 2 bases, the J end by 3 bases, with 15 bases between. Per germline, CDR1 SGHKS and CDR2 YYEKEE (reference sequence). The CDR3 extends over 15 amino acids.

The chain uses TRBV25-1 and TRBJ2-1; D is ambiguous. The V end lost 4 bases, the J end lost 12 bases, and 16 bases lay between the germline ends. Germline loops: CDR1 MGHDK, CDR2 SYGVNS. CDR3 length equals 13 residues. The CDR3 DNA reads as TGTGCCAGCAGTGCACCCCTCAGTCCTTCGCAGTTCTTC. It is translated as CASSAPLSPSQFF.

J is TRBJ2-7 and V is TRBV7-2; 11 bases are shared with TRBD2. Per the germline V gene, CDR1 is SGHTA and CDR2 is FQGNSA. This CDR3 has 14 amino acids. Trimming at V came to 4 bases and at J to 4 bases, leaving 3 bases not matched to a gene. The CDR3 bases are TGTGCCAGCAGCTACCTAGCGGGGGGTTACGAGCAGTACTTC. It encodes CASSYLAGGYEQYF. The full variable domain, in which reference TRBV7-2 and TRBJ2-7 provide the parts outside the CDR3, is GAGVSQSPSNKVTEKGKDVELRCDPISGHTALYWYRQSLGQGLEFLIYFQGNSAPDKSGLPSDRFSAERTGGSVSTLTIQRTQQEDSAVYLCASSYLAGGYEQYFGPGTRLTVT.

The chain has TRBV5-8 and TRBJ2-7, with D possibly TRBD1 on 7 matching bases. The CDR3 is made up of 14 amino acids. Trimming pared 4 bases from V and 7 bases from J, leaving 18 bases between. Germline V gene sequence: CDR1 SGHTS, CDR2 YDEGEE. Written as DNA, the CDR3 is TGTGCCAGCAGCCGCCCAGGGGGGCCGGGGGAGCAGTACTTC. Protein sequence: CASSRPGGPGEQYF.

This chain joins TRBV2 and TRBJ2-7; 11 positions match TRBD2. The CDR3 length is 14 residues. Germline trimming cut 6 bases from V and 4 bases from J; bases unmatched to any gene: 5. The germline V gene has CDR1 SNHLY and CDR2 FYNNEI. DNA for the CDR3: TGTGCCAGCAGGCCGGGACTAGCGGTTTACGAGCAGTACTTC. It encodes CASRPGLAVYEQYF.

This clone was seen a few times. The chain couples TRBV6-6 to TRBJ2-5; 7 nucleotides line up with TRBD1. After removal of 2 bases from V and 4 bases from J, the junction contained 1 base not matched to a gene. Germline CDR1 reads MNHNY; CDR2 reads SVGAGI (reference sequence). The CDR3 extends over 13 amino acids. The DNA for the CDR3 is TGTGCCAGCAGTTACAGGGGGCTAGAGACCCAGTACTTC. It specifies CASSYRGLETQYF.